The 23 T cell receptor beta chains given below trace back to one sample, sequenced in a study of CD8+ T cells in alopecia areata (dated by TCRdb to the late 2010s). The time point label of this sample denotes: baseline before oral tofacitinib. Library preparation employed the immunoSEQ multiplex PCR assay. To provide template for TCR sequencing, every sample had RNA extracted and reverse transcribed into cDNA. This is the immuneACCESS table as TCRdb keeps it, with only in-frame sequences that have V and J called. A part of the clones is gone; compared with another copy, unresolved V genes explain less than half, and the rest is unexplained. The table for this sample lists around 69,000 clones; approximately 60% of them were counted only once. Approximately 17% of the sample is taken by the ten largest. The source was CD8+ T cells sorted from blood, collected at week 0. The source is a human donor with alopecia areata.

This chain's CDR3 is CASSEQGRTEAFF. CDR3 coding DNA: TGTGCCAGCAGTGAACAGGGGCGGACTGAAGCTTTCTTT. The V and J genes are TRBV6-5 and TRBJ1-1, with TRBD1 matching over 7 bases. The CDR3 is made up of 13 amino acids. CDR1 and CDR2 (germline): MNHEY, SVGAGI. V was clipped by 5 bases and J by 5 bases; unmatched bases: 5.

The rearrangement joins TRBV7-9 to TRBJ1-2, with D hard to call. The germline V gene encodes CDR1 SEHNR and CDR2 FQNEAQ (reference sequence). CDR3 length: 14 amino acids. The ends were cut back, 4 bases at V and 5 bases at J, with 14 bases in the middle. The CDR3 coding sequence is TGTGCCAGCAGCTCAACCCAGGACGTATATGGCTACACCTTC. Its translation is CASSSTQDVYGYTF. The full variable domain, completed using reference TRBV7-9 and TRBJ1-2, is DTGVSQNPRHKITKRGQNVTFRCDPISEHNRLYWYRQTLGQGPEFLTYFQNEAQLEKSRLLSDRFSAERPKGSFSTLEIQRTEQGDSAMYLCASSSTQDVYGYTFGSGTRLTVV.

The rearrangement joins TRBV5-4 to TRBJ1-2; D remains ambiguous. V lost 0 bases, J lost 5 bases, and 8 bases lay in between. The V gene's germline CDR1 is SGHNT and CDR2 YYREEE (reference sequence). CDR3 length equals 13 residues. The CDR3 nucleotides read TGTGCCAGCAGCTTGGAACAGCAATATGGCTACACCTTC. Protein: CASSLEQQYGYTF.

The chain combines TRBV28 with TRBJ1-5; D not certain. V shed 3 bases and J shed 7 bases, with 10 bases lying between them. From germline, CDR1 is MDHEN and CDR2 SYDVKM. This CDR3 comprises 13 residues. The chain's CDR3 is CASSFPPNQPQHF. For the CDR3, the DNA is TGTGCCAGCAGTTTTCCCCCAAACCAGCCCCAGCATTTT.

The V gene is TRBV7-9, the J gene TRBJ2-5; D ambiguous. The CDR3 is made up of 12 amino acids. Trimming pared 5 bases from V and 5 bases from J, leaving 9 bases between. CDR1 and CDR2 (germline): SEHNR, FQNEAQ (reference sequence). The CDR3 region has the DNA TGTGCCAGCAGCCCCCGATTCGAGACCCAGTACTTC. Amino acid sequence: CASSPRFETQYF.

The genes are TRBV7-3 and TRBJ2-1; the D is unclear. The CDR3 runs to 13 residues. Trimming shortened V by 0 bases and J by 7 bases, and 7 bases separated the two germline ends. The germline gives CDR1 SGHTA, CDR2 FQGTGA. This CDR3 reads CASSLTGANEQFF. The CDR3 coding sequence is TGTGCCAGCAGCTTAACAGGTGCTAATGAGCAGTTCTTC.

In this sample, this clone turned up a few times. The rearrangement links TRBV29-1 to TRBJ2-7; 9 nucleotides agree with TRBD1. CDR1 and CDR2 (germline): SQVTM, ANQGSEA. This CDR3 comprises 13 residues. J lost 5 bases, V lost 7 bases, and 9 bases had no gene match. This chain's CDR3 is CSGRTGESDEQYF. As DNA, the CDR3 is TGCAGCGGACGGACAGGGGAAAGCGACGAGCAGTACTTC.

This clone has only a few counts. The chain employs TRBV5-6 and TRBJ2-5, with TRBD2 matching 8 bases. J lost 4 bases, V lost 1 base, and 9 bases had no gene match. CDR3 length: 16 residues. CDR1 is SGHDT and CDR2 is YYEEEE in the germline V gene. CDR3: CASSLSGAGVRETQYF. The CDR3 DNA reads TGTGCCAGCAGCTTGTCCGGAGCGGGGGTCCGAGAGACCCAGTACTTC.

The sample holds one count of this clone. This chain connects TRBV19 to TRBJ1-2, with D maybe TRBD1 (6 bases). The CDR3 is made up of 13 amino acids. V was clipped by 4 bases and J by 2 bases, with 8 bases between them. CDR1 is LNHDA, CDR2 SQIVND, per germline (reference sequence). The CDR3 coding sequence is TGTGCCAGTAGTACAGGGGTCAACTATGGCTACACCTTC. This sequence encodes CASSTGVNYGYTF.

This clone was counted only a few times. The J gene is TRBJ1-1, the V gene TRBV7-6; D gene ambiguous. V was cut by 0 bases and J by 1 base, with 9 bases left in between. CDR1 and CDR2 from the germline V gene are SGHVS and FNYEAQ. There are 15 residues in the CDR3. CDR3 region: CASSLAEGTNTEAFF. CDR3 DNA: TGTGCCAGCAGCTTAGCGGAGGGAACGAACACTGAAGCTTTCTTT.

The V gene is TRBV4-1, the J gene TRBJ1-1; 8 bases agree with TRBD1. The germline V gene has CDR1 MGHRA and CDR2 YSYEKL. The CDR3 covers 15 residues. Trimming cost V 3 bases and J 0 bases; bases outside gene matches: 3. The CDR3 bases are TGCGCCAGCAGCCAGGGACAGGATTTGAACACTGAAGCTTTCTTT. It is translated as CASSQGQDLNTEAFF.

The chain has TRBV7-3 and TRBJ1-3; D might be TRBD1 (5 bases). Germline CDR1 reads SGHTA; CDR2 reads FQGTGA. Trimming took 5 bases from V and 0 from J, leaving 17 bases between them. The CDR3 consists of 17 residues. The CDR3 sequence is CASSPPPGNYSGNTIYF. In DNA form, the CDR3 reads TGTGCCAGCAGCCCGCCACCAGGGAACTACTCTGGAAACACCATATATTTT.

The chain couples TRBV5-5 to TRBJ1-5; no clear D gene. The CDR3 runs 14 residues. Trimming pared 4 bases from V and 5 bases from J, leaving 13 bases between. CDR1 is SGHKS, CDR2 YYEKEE, per germline (reference sequence). CDR3 DNA: TGTGCCAGCAGCCAACGACCAGGAGATCAGCCCCAGCATTTT. Translating it yields CASSQRPGDQPQHF.

This clone was counted between two and nine times. The gene calls are TRBV4-1 and TRBJ2-7; possibly TRBD2 for D (5 bases). The CDR3 totals 14 residues. V gave up 1 base and J gave up 7 bases, with 14 bases separating them. Germline-derived CDR1 and CDR2 are MGHRA and YSYEKL. The DNA of the CDR3 is TGCGCCAGCAGCCAAGGTATGGGTACGGGGGAGCAGTACTTC. Amino acids: CASSQGMGTGEQYF.

The chain links TRBV29-1 to TRBJ1-1; TRBD1 is a possible D gene (6 bases). Germline CDR1 is SQVTM and CDR2 is ANQGSEA. V was shortened by 7 bases and J by 1 base, with 13 bases between the two germline ends. The CDR3 is 13 amino acids. The CDR3 bases are TGCAGCGGGGTGGGGGCCCAGAACACTGAAGCTTTCTTT. It yields the protein CSGVGAQNTEAFF.

V and J are TRBV6-5 and TRBJ2-7, with 9 bases that match TRBD1. The V gene end was trimmed by 3 bases and the J gene end by 6 bases; junction bases not matched to a gene: 3. Germline values: CDR1 MNHEY, CDR2 SVGAGI. The CDR3 is 13 amino acids. The DNA for the CDR3 is TGTGCCAGCAGTTATGGGACAGGGACCGAGCAGTACTTC. Protein sequence: CASSYGTGTEQYF.

The chain combines TRBV7-3 with TRBJ1-1; D gene uncertain. The CDR3 contains 14 residues. Trimming removed 5 bases at V and 4 bases at J, with 14 bases between. From germline, CDR1 is SGHTA and CDR2 FQGTGA. The CDR3 sequence is CASSRGGPGTEAFF. CDR3 DNA: TGTGCCAGCAGCCGTGGAGGGCCGGGCACTGAAGCTTTCTTT.

The chain recombines TRBV11-2 with TRBJ2-7; TRBD2 matches 11 bases. Germline loops: CDR1 SGHAT, CDR2 FQNNGV. V lost 6 bases to trimming and J lost 3 bases; unmatched junction nucleotides: 1. The CDR3 is made up of 13 amino acids. The CDR3 protein is CASRGTSGYEQYF. CDR3 DNA sequence: TGTGCCAGCAGGGGGACTAGCGGCTACGAGCAGTACTTC.

This rearrangement joins TRBV15 to TRBJ2-7; D not certain. Germline V gene data show CDR1 as LNHNV and CDR2 as YYDKDF (reference sequence). V lost 1 base, J lost 5 bases, and 9 bases lay in between. This CDR3 has 13 residues. The CDR3 DNA sequence: TGTGCCACCAGCAGAGGCCCCAGCAACGAGCAGTACTTC. It is translated as CATSRGPSNEQYF.

The sample holds one count of this clone. This sequence joins TRBV4-3 and TRBJ2-5, with TRBD2 matching over 8 bases. The CDR3 has 15 residues. After removal of 2 bases from V and 2 bases from J, the junction contained 4 bases not matched to a gene. CDR1 is LGHNA and CDR2 is YSLEER in the germline V gene. CDR3 DNA sequence: TGCGCCAGCAGCCAACATCGGGGGGGGCAAGAGACCCAGTACTTC. This gives the protein CASSQHRGGQETQYF.

This sequence joins TRBV11-2 and TRBJ2-7; TRBD2 aligns across 8 bases. J lost 0 bases, V lost 1 base, and 2 bases had no gene match. Germline V gene sequence: CDR1 SGHAT, CDR2 FQNNGV. This CDR3 region has 15 residues. The CDR3 bases are TGTGCCAGCAGCTTAGCGGGAGGGCCCTCCTACGAGCAGTACTTC. Translation: CASSLAGGPSYEQYF. Complete variable domain (other parts from reference TRBV11-2 and TRBJ2-7): EAGVAQSPRYKIIEKRQSVAFWCNPISGHATLYWYQQILGQGPKLLIQFQNNGVVDDSQLPKDRFSAERLKGVDSTLKIQPAKLEDSAVYLCASSLAGGPSYEQYFGPGTRLTVT.

V is TRBV7-6 and J is TRBJ1-1; D is unclear. The CDR3 has 15 residues. The V gene lost 4 bases and the J gene lost 0 bases, with 12 bases spanning the gap. Germline CDR1 SGHVS, CDR2 FNYEAQ. The DNA for the CDR3 is TGTGCCAGCAGCTCAGCGATGGGCATGAACACTGAAGCTTTCTTT. Its translation is CASSSAMGMNTEAFF.

J is TRBJ2-1 and V is TRBV6-1, with TRBD1 matching over 7 bases. The V segment lost 3 bases and the J segment 7 bases; nucleotides outside the gene matches: 0. The CDR3 runs 12 residues. Germline V gives CDR1 MNHNS, CDR2 SASEGT. CDR3: CASSETGNEQFF. The CDR3 DNA follows: TGTGCCAGCAGTGAGACAGGGAATGAGCAGTTCTTC.